This T cell receptor (beta chain) appears in the sequencing data of a study of Ad26.COV2.S vaccination and SARS-CoV-2 variants. Sequenced by immunoSEQ multiplex PCR; TCRdb stores in-frame clones only, minus some. The sample holds about 680,000 clones, 89% seen once. Overall study results and limits: For non-spike TCRs, breadth in vaccine recipients resembled that in placebo recipients. Spike-specific TCR breadth was greater after Ad26.COV2.S than placebo. Post-vaccination spike-specific CD8+ and CD4+ T cell responses reportedly had substantial breadth.

The sample's treatment: roughly 18 received Ad26.COV2.S at low or high dose, single or two shots; about 5 received placebo; per-sample allocation not given. All samples were drawn on day 63, counting from the first vaccine or placebo injection. Regarding this clone: No antigen is known for it.

Germline V gene data show CDR1 as SGHNT and CDR2 as YYREEE (reference sequence). The CDR3 covers 20 residues. The V end lost 4 bases, the J end lost 0 bases, and 29 bases lay between the germline ends. This clonotype was sampled from a person aged 18 to 59 who received the Ad26.COV2.S COVID-19 vaccine or a placebo. This chain uses TRBV5-4 with TRBJ2-7; D is unresolved. The source was peripheral blood, collected in a trial of Ad26.COV2.S vaccine versus placebo. The CDR3 DNA reads as TGTGCCAGCAGCACTGTGGGTTTCTCCACCTCAAAGCCTTACTCCTACGAGCAGTACTTC. It specifies CASSTVGFSTSKPYSYEQYF.